This T cell receptor beta chain derives from a study of response to subunit inactivated influenza vaccine. MiXCR, run by TCRdb on the RT-PCR reads, gives a single entry per CDR3 protein. The sample has about 780,000 distinct CDR3 sequences; less than 20% are singletons. Trimming took off 6 bases at V and 2 bases at J, with 13 bases between the two ends. Germline values: CDR1 SGDLS, CDR2 YYNGEE. This CDR3 is built from 14 residues. This TCR was sampled from a man in his fifties or sixties who received an inactivated influenza vaccine. The rearrangement links TRBV9 to TRBJ2-3, with D perhaps matching TRBD2 (5 bases). This material consisted of PBMCs from blood, taken 4 to 6 days after vaccination. The DNA for the CDR3 is TGTGCCAGCAACCTAGGAGGCTACACAGATACGCAGTATTTT. This encodes CASNLGGYTDTQYF.